The rows below give T cell receptor beta chains drawn from one sample of a study of vaccination effects on CD4 cells after COVID-19. Profiled with immunoSEQ multiplex PCR; TCRdb holds only in-frame clones, not every one. In the table there are tens of thousands of clones, around 74% of which are singletons. Their antigens are not known. Sequenced here: CD4+ T cells from PBMCs cultured with HCoV-NL63 spike peptides, sampled before COVID-19 vaccination. The receptors were gathered from a human donor who received a COVID-19 vaccine. Each CDR3 is given with its conserved first and last residue. D genes are given only for firm matches. Clone sizes are given selectively: once, few, many, or a class where the clone is expanded.

>TRBJ2-5|TRBV18|-|-
TGTGCCAGCTCACGCACAGGGCAAGAGACCCAGTACTTC
CASSRTGQETQYF
>TRBJ1-1|TRBV14|-|-
TGTGCCAGCAGCCAATTCCGGAACACTGAAGCTTTCTTT
CASSQFRNTEAFF
>TRBJ1-4|TRBV7-2|-|TRBD1
TGTGCCAGCAGCCCAGGACGGACAGGAACTAATGAAAAACTGTTTTTT
CASSPGRTGTNEKLFF
>TRBJ2-3|TRBV7-3|-|-
TGTGCCAGCAGCCCCGGGACTTACCCACGCACAGATACGCAGTATTTT
CASSPGTYPRTDTQYF
>TRBJ2-5|TRBV30|-|TRBD2
TGTGCCTGGTCTAGCGGGGGAGTAGAGACCCAGTACTTC
CAWSSGGVETQYF
>TRBJ1-2|TRBV6-5|-|-
TGTGCCAGCAGGCGAACAGTGAACTATGGCTACACCTTC
CASRRTVNYGYTF
>TRBJ2-1|TRBV7-9|few|TRBD2
TGTGCCAGCAGTACTAGCGGGGGGCGAGGTGAGCAGTTCTTC
CASSTSGGRGEQFF
>TRBJ2-1|TRBV6-5|few|TRBD2
TGTGCCAGCGGGGGGGACCGCTCCTACAATGAGCAGTTCTTC
CASGGDRSYNEQFF
>TRBJ1-4|TRBV5-1|-|-
TGCGCCAGCAGCTTGGCGACAGGAAGAAATGAAAAACTGTTTTTT
CASSLATGRNEKLFF
>TRBJ1-2|TRBV2|-|-
TGTGCCAGCGACAGAGGTAACTATGGCTACACCTTC
CASDRGNYGYTF
>TRBJ1-6|TRBV18|-|-
TGTGCCAGCTCACCACAGGGGAAAAATTCACCCCTCCACTTT
CASSPQGKNSPLHF
>TRBJ2-3|TRBV2|-|-
TGTGCCAGCAGACCGGACGGGATTAGCACAGATACGCAGTATTTT
CASRPDGISTDTQYF